Listed below are T cell receptor beta chains from one sample, sequenced in a study of blood T cell repertoires in COVID-19. Profiling relied on immunoSEQ multiplex PCR, and the TCRdb table lists in-frame clones only, not all of them. The sample lists under 300,000 clones; more than 75% were seen once. Sequences were obtained from peripheral blood. These receptors originate from a woman aged 60-75 years with active or convalescent COVID-19. Each CDR3 is given with its conserved first and last residue. A D gene is named only where the DNA matches it firmly. Rows give clone size only sometimes, using once, few, many, or a class for an expanded clone.

v_gene	d_gene	abundance	j_gene	CDR3aa	CDR3nt
TRBV21-1	-	-	TRBJ1-1	CASSDRDRESTSEAFF	TGTGCCAGCAGCGACCGGGACAGGGAGAGTACCTCTGAAGCTTTCTTT
TRBV5-1	-	-	TRBJ2-3	CASSFRGAYTDTQYF	TGCGCCAGCAGCTTCAGGGGGGCCTACACAGATACGCAGTATTTT
TRBV5-1	TRBD1	-	TRBJ2-1	CASSLDRADNEQFF	TGCGCCAGCTCTTTAGACAGGGCTGACAATGAGCAGTTCTTC
TRBV13	-	once	TRBJ1-2	CASSSPQEYYGYTF	TGTGCCAGCAGCTCACCACAGGAGTACTATGGCTACACCTTC
TRBV7-9	TRBD1	-	TRBJ2-7	CASSTRTGGAGVYEQYF	TGTGCCAGCAGCACGAGGACAGGGGGCGCCGGAGTCTACGAGCAGTACTTC
TRBV6-2/TRBV6-3	-	-	TRBJ1-1	CASSSNYPLGEAFF	TGTGCCAGCAGCTCTAACTACCCTTTGGGTGAAGCTTTCTTT
TRBV6-5	TRBD2	-	TRBJ2-2	CATLRAGVGTGELFF	TGTGCCACCCTCCGGGCGGGGGTGGGCACCGGGGAGCTGTTTTTT
TRBV19	TRBD1	-	TRBJ2-3	CASRTTGGAVDTQYF	TGTGCCAGTAGAACTACAGGGGGCGCGGTAGATACGCAGTATTTT
TRBV7-2	TRBD1	-	TRBJ2-7	CASSLSPGAGGEQYF	TGTGCCAGCAGCTTATCGCCTGGGGCAGGGGGCGAGCAGTACTTC
TRBV10-3	TRBD2	-	TRBJ2-1	CAISYSGTSGVYNEQFF	TGTGCCATCAGTTATTCCGGGACTAGCGGGGTTTACAATGAGCAGTTCTTC
TRBV7-9	-	-	TRBJ2-5	CASSLVGQQETQYF	TGTGCCAGCAGCCTCGTGGGGCAGCAAGAGACCCAGTACTTC
TRBV10-1	-	-	TRBJ1-4	CASSEGRANEKLFF	TGCGCCAGCAGTGAAGGCAGGGCAAATGAAAAACTGTTTTTT
TRBV9	TRBD1	-	TRBJ2-7	CASSERDRDYEQYF	TGTGCCAGCAGCGAACGGGACAGGGACTACGAGCAGTACTTC
TRBV5-4	-	few	TRBJ1-6	CASSLDSGNSPLHF	TGTGCCAGCAGCTTGGATTCAGGGAATTCACCCCTCCACTTT
TRBV5-6	TRBD1	-	TRBJ2-5	CASSPGQGETQYF	TGTGCCAGCAGCCCGGGACAGGGGGAGACCCAGTACTTC
TRBV4-1	-	-	TRBJ1-2	CASSQDLGKGHLYGYTF	TGCGCCAGCAGCCAAGATCTAGGCAAGGGACACCTCTATGGCTACACCTTC
TRBV30	TRBD1	-	TRBJ1-5	CAYQPSPGTGDQPQHF	TGTGCCTACCAACCTTCCCCCGGGACAGGGGATCAGCCCCAGCATTTT
TRBV7-3	TRBD2	-	TRBJ2-3	CASSPQGSGGSDTQYF	TGTGCCAGCAGCCCGCAGGGGAGCGGGGGATCAGATACGCAGTATTTT
TRBV5-1	TRBD1	-	TRBJ1-2	CASSLAQGAQSGYTF	TGCGCCAGCAGCTTGGCACAGGGGGCTCAATCTGGCTACACCTTC
TRBV4-1	-	-	TRBJ2-2	CASSQVLKRTGELFF	TGCGCCAGCAGCCAAGTATTGAAGCGGACCGGGGAGCTGTTTTTT
TRBV7-3	TRBD2	-	TRBJ2-1	CASSVSGGPSNEQFF	TGTGCCAGCAGCGTGTCGGGGGGTCCGTCCAATGAGCAGTTCTTC
TRBV18	-	-	TRBJ1-1	CASSPREGGNTEAFF	TGTGCCAGCTCACCACGCGAAGGGGGTAACACTGAAGCTTTCTTT
TRBV12-3/TRBV12-4	TRBD1	-	TRBJ1-4	CATRTGIEKLFF	TGTGCCACCCGGACAGGGATCGAAAAACTGTTTTTT
TRBV2	-	-	TRBJ2-7	CASSLGGVRYEQYF	TGTGCCAGCAGCTTAGGCGGGGTTCGCTACGAGCAGTACTTC
TRBV6-5	-	once	TRBJ2-3	CASSYAGNPSTDTQYF	TGTGCCAGCAGTTACGCGGGGAACCCTAGCACAGATACGCAGTATTTT
TRBV6-5	TRBD1	-	TRBJ1-2	CASTRPGTGNYGYTF	TGTGCCAGCACCCGACCCGGGACAGGGAACTATGGCTACACCTTC
TRBV7-8	-	-	TRBJ1-3	CASSLHREGNTIYF	TGTGCCAGCAGCTTACACAGGGAGGGAAACACCATATATTTT
TRBV30	TRBD2	-	TRBJ2-1	CAWASLAGVAEQFF	TGTGCCTGGGCATCGCTAGCGGGGGTGGCTGAGCAGTTCTTC
TRBV4-2	TRBD1	-	TRBJ1-2	CASSQGDRDNYGYTF	TGTGCCAGCAGCCAAGGGGACAGGGACAACTATGGCTACACCTTC
TRBV10-2	-	few	TRBJ1-2	CASSVGGGAGNYGYTF	TGCGCCAGCAGTGTAGGGGGGGGTGCCGGTAACTATGGCTACACCTTC
TRBV7-2	-	-	TRBJ1-3	CASISQRASGNTIYF	TGTGCCAGCATCTCCCAGAGGGCGTCTGGAAACACCATATATTTT
TRBV5-6	TRBD1	-	TRBJ2-7	CASSLGTGWKQYF	TGTGCCAGCAGCTTGGGGACAGGGTGGAAGCAGTACTTC
TRBV3-1/TRBV3-2	-	-	TRBJ2-7	CASSQGGTRAYEQYF	TGTGCCAGCAGCCAAGGGGGGACAAGGGCTTACGAGCAGTACTTC
TRBV3-1/TRBV3-2	-	-	TRBJ1-6	CASSQAMQGGSPLHF	TGTGCCAGCAGCCAAGCTATGCAGGGCGGCTCACCCCTCCACTTT
TRBV5-1	-	-	TRBJ1-2	CASTPGGGRANYGYTF	TGCGCCAGCACCCCGGGGGGCGGCAGGGCGAACTATGGCTACACCTTC
TRBV11-2	-	-	TRBJ2-5	CASSLWVGAAQETQYF	TGTGCCAGCAGCTTATGGGTGGGGGCGGCTCAAGAGACCCAGTACTTC
TRBV4-1	TRBD2	medium-sized	TRBJ2-1	CASSQEELAGPYNEQFF	TGCGCCAGCAGCCAAGAGGAACTAGCGGGACCTTACAATGAGCAGTTCTTC
TRBV19	-	-	TRBJ2-3	CASSKRTDTQYF	TGTGCCAGTAGTAAGCGCACAGATACGCAGTATTTT
TRBV7-2	-	-	TRBJ1-1	CASSTQRNTEAFF	TGTGCCAGCAGCACACAGAGAAACACTGAAGCTTTCTTT
TRBV18	-	few	TRBJ1-1	CASSPGQLNTEAFF	TGTGCCAGCTCACCTGGACAGTTGAACACTGAAGCTTTCTTT
TRBV11-2	-	-	TRBJ1-6	CASTPTGSYSPLHF	TGTGCCAGCACCCCCACGGGAAGCTATTCACCCCTCCACTTT
TRBV2	-	-	TRBJ1-5	CASSEENGVDQPQHF	TGTGCCAGCAGTGAAGAGAACGGTGTGGATCAGCCCCAGCATTTT
TRBV2	TRBD1	-	TRBJ1-3	CASSVGQYSGNTIYF	TGTGCCAGCAGTGTGGGACAGTACTCTGGAAACACCATATATTTT
TRBV19	TRBD1	few	TRBJ1-5	CASSFRGDRAFNQPQHF	TGTGCCAGTAGTTTTAGGGGGGACAGGGCATTCAATCAGCCCCAGCATTTT
TRBV23-1	-	-	TRBJ2-4	CARREVAAKNIQYF	TGCGCCAGAAGAGAGGTGGCGGCCAAAAACATTCAGTACTTC